These 20 T cell receptor beta chains originate from one sample sequenced in a study of glioma-infiltrating T cells after dendritic cell vaccination. TCRdb's table, derived via immunoSEQ multiplex PCR, lists solely in-frame clones and lacks some. Of about 49,000 clones listed, over 75% are singletons. The source material was blood, sampled before dendritic cell vaccination. Source of these receptors: a human donor with glioblastoma.

The chain carries TRBV4-2 and TRBJ2-2; the match to TRBD2 covers 14 bases. Unmatched junction bases numbered 15, after V lost 3 bases and J lost 0 bases. CDR3 length: 22 residues. Germline CDR1 is LGHNA and CDR2 is YNFKEQ. CDR3 sequence: CASSQPPPGTSGGVTNTGELFF. The CDR3, as DNA: TGTGCCAGCAGCCAGCCACCTCCCGGGACTAGCGGGGGAGTAACGAACACCGGGGAGCTGTTTTTT.

This sequence joins TRBV19 and TRBJ1-2; TRBD1 aligns across 9 bases. Per the germline V gene, CDR1 is LNHDA and CDR2 is SQIVND (reference sequence). The CDR3 runs to 16 residues. The J segment lost 6 bases and the V segment lost 5 bases, leaving 13 bases of the junction unmatched. Here the CDR3 reads CASSPWDRAKPDGYTF. CDR3 nucleotides: TGTGCCAGTAGTCCTTGGGACAGGGCAAAGCCCGATGGCTACACCTTC.

The rearrangement links TRBV5-4 to TRBJ1-1, with 7 bases that match TRBD1. Germline trimming cut 4 bases from V and 1 base from J; bases unmatched to any gene: 4. Germline CDR1 and CDR2: SGHNT and YYREEE (reference sequence). This CDR3 region has 14 residues. This CDR3 is CASSPRTGNTEAFF. In nucleotides, the CDR3 is TGTGCCAGCAGCCCGAGGACAGGGAACACTGAAGCTTTCTTT. Supplemented by reference TRBV5-4 and TRBJ1-1, the full variable domain reads ETGVTQSPTHLIKTRGQQVTLRCSSQSGHNTVSWYQQALGQGPQFIFQYYREEENGRGNFPPRFSGLQFPNYSSELNVNALELDDSALYLCASSPRTGNTEAFFGQGTRLTVV.

This clone showed up just once. The chain links TRBV5-1 to TRBJ1-2, with 8 bases that match TRBD1. V shed 0 bases, J shed 4 bases, and the junction held 8 bases outside the gene matches. Looked up from germline, CDR1 is SGHRS and CDR2 is YFSETQ. The CDR3 is 16 amino acids. The CDR3, as DNA: TGCGCCAGCAGCTTGGGGTCAGGGGGCCTAGGCTATGGCTACACCTTC. This gives the protein CASSLGSGGLGYGYTF.

The chain recombines TRBV10-3 with TRBJ2-5; 7 nucleotides agree with TRBD2. This CDR3 is 12 amino acids long. Trimming removed 10 bases from V and 3 bases from J; junction bases left unmatched: 5. The germline V gene has CDR1 ENHRY and CDR2 SYGVKD. CDR3 DNA sequence: TGTGCCACCCAGAGCGGGGAAGAGACCCAGTACTTC. Residues: CATQSGEETQYF.

The chain is built from TRBV30 and TRBJ2-7; 7 bases align to TRBD1. J gave up 6 bases and V 3 bases, and 11 bases lay outside the gene matches. Germline V gene lookup returns CDR1 GTSNPN and CDR2 SVGIG (reference sequence). The CDR3 extends over 14 amino acids. This CDR3 reads CAWSVPGQVREQYF. CDR3 nucleotides: TGTGCCTGGAGCGTGCCCGGACAGGTTCGCGAGCAGTACTTC.

The chain carries TRBV2 and TRBJ2-3, with TRBD2 identical over 11 bases. The CDR3 extends over 16 amino acids. Germline V gene lookup returns CDR1 SNHLY and CDR2 FYNNEI. Trimming took 5 bases from V and 1 from J; bases not matched to a gene: 5. The CDR3 nucleotides are TGTGCCAGCAGTTTGGGGACTAGCGGACGCACAGATACGCAGTATTTT. It specifies CASSLGTSGRTDTQYF.

This clone was seen just once. The CDR3, as DNA: TGCGCCAGCAGCCTCGGAAGCGGGGTCAGCACAGATACGCAGTATTTT. Amino acid sequence: CASSLGSGVSTDTQYF. The chain combines TRBV4-3 with TRBJ2-3, with 7 nucleotides matching TRBD2. CDR3 length: 16 amino acids. Germline CDR1 LGHNA, CDR2 YSLEER. The junction had 7 bases not matched to a gene; V was cut back by 4 bases and J by 0 bases.

The CDR3 region has the DNA TGTGCCAGCAGCTTGGGTTCCTACGGTTATTCACCCCTCCACTTT. It is translated as CASSLGSYGYSPLHF. The chain combines TRBV5-4 with TRBJ1-6; no clear D gene. From germline, CDR1 is SGHNT and CDR2 YYREEE (reference sequence). The CDR3 length is 15 residues. The V end was cut by 0 bases, the J end by 8 bases, with 12 bases between. The full variable domain, completed using reference TRBV5-4 and TRBJ1-6, is ETGVTQSPTHLIKTRGQQVTLRCSSQSGHNTVSWYQQALGQGPQFIFQYYREEENGRGNFPPRFSGLQFPNYSSELNVNALELDDSALYLCASSLGSYGYSPLHFGNGTRLTVT.

The CDR3 region has the DNA TGTGCCAGCAGGGCCACGCAGGGGATGGGGGACAAAAACATTCAGTACTTC. Residues: CASRATQGMGDKNIQYF. The gene calls are TRBV27 and TRBJ2-4, with a possible D match to TRBD1 (6 bases). The CDR3 has 17 amino acids. V was shortened by 6 bases and J by 3 bases, with 21 bases between the two germline ends. CDR1 and CDR2 from the germline V gene are MNHEY and SMNVEV (reference sequence).

This chain joins TRBV6-6 and TRBJ2-7, with 7 positions matching TRBD1. The germline gives CDR1 MNHNY, CDR2 SVGAGI (reference sequence). V lost 6 bases, J lost 4 bases, and 6 bases stayed unmatched. CDR3 length: 13 amino acids. The CDR3 sequence is CASSHRGRYEQYF. In DNA, the CDR3 is TGTGCCAGCAGCCACAGGGGTCGGTACGAGCAGTACTTC.

This chain links TRBV29-1 with TRBJ1-1; 8 bases match TRBD1. V shed 5 bases, J shed 2 bases, and the junction held 4 bases outside the gene matches. The CDR3 covers 13 residues. CDR1 and CDR2 from the germline V gene are SQVTM and ANQGSEA. This CDR3 is CSVWQGANTEAFF. The CDR3 DNA follows: TGCAGCGTTTGGCAGGGGGCAAACACTGAAGCTTTCTTT.

V gene TRBV7-2 combines with J gene TRBJ1-2; D is possibly TRBD1 (5 bases). The CDR3 totals 15 residues. Germline values: CDR1 SGHTA, CDR2 FQGNSA. V gave up 3 bases and J gave up 4 bases, with 15 bases separating them. The chain's CDR3 is CASSFSGRASYGYTF. The CDR3 DNA reads as TGTGCCAGCAGCTTTAGCGGCAGGGCCTCCTATGGCTACACCTTC.

Only one count was recorded for this clone. V gene TRBV19 combines with J gene TRBJ1-1; 9 positions match TRBD1. Trimming took 7 bases from V and 0 from J; bases not matched to a gene: 12. The germline V gene encodes CDR1 LNHDA and CDR2 SQIVND (reference sequence). This CDR3 has 17 residues. The CDR3 sequence: CASTNAQGTGMNTEAFF. CDR3 nucleotides: TGTGCCAGTACCAACGCACAGGGGACAGGGATGAACACTGAAGCTTTCTTT.

The chain couples TRBV5-1 to TRBJ1-6, with 10 bases identical to TRBD1. V lost 4 bases to trimming and J lost 10 bases; unmatched junction nucleotides: 11. This CDR3 region has 16 residues. Per germline, CDR1 SGHRS and CDR2 YFSETQ. This chain's CDR3 is CASSPRSGTGDSPLHF. The CDR3 DNA is TGCGCCAGCAGCCCACGCTCCGGGACAGGGGACTCACCCCTCCACTTT. The variable domain in full, completed from reference TRBV5-1 and TRBJ1-6, reads KAGVTQTPRYLIKTRGQQVTLSCSPISGHRSVSWYQQTPGQGLQFLFEYFSETQRNKGNFPGRFSGRQFSNSRSEMNVSTLELGDSALYLCASSPRSGTGDSPLHFGNGTRLTVT.

This sequence joins TRBV6-1 and TRBJ2-2; 8 bases map to TRBD1. Germline V lookup: CDR1 MNHNS, CDR2 SASEGT. CDR3 length: 13 amino acids. The V and J ends lost 6 bases and 7 bases, in that order; junction bases with no gene match: 4. CDR3 in amino acids: CASSETGVGELFF. For the CDR3, the DNA is TGTGCCAGCAGCGAGACAGGGGTCGGGGAGCTGTTTTTT.

This rearrangement joins TRBV5-1 to TRBJ2-1; TRBD2 matches 10 bases. Germline V gene sequence: CDR1 SGHRS, CDR2 YFSETQ. V gave up 0 bases and J gave up 4 bases; unmatched junction bases: 7. CDR3 length equals 17 residues. CDR3 in DNA: TGCGCCAGCAGCTTGGGGTCGGCTAGCGGGGGATACAATGAGCAGTTCTTC. This translates into CASSLGSASGGYNEQFF. Together with reference TRBV5-1 and TRBJ2-1, the CDR3 gives the full variable domain: KAGVTQTPRYLIKTRGQQVTLSCSPISGHRSVSWYQQTPGQGLQFLFEYFSETQRNKGNFPGRFSGRQFSNSRSEMNVSTLELGDSALYLCASSLGSASGGYNEQFFGPGTRLTVL.

The J gene is TRBJ2-5, the V gene TRBV30; tentative D call: TRBD2 (5 bases). The CDR3 length is 12 residues. From germline, CDR1 is GTSNPN and CDR2 SVGIG (reference sequence). Trimming took off 2 bases at V and 11 bases at J, with 15 bases between the two ends. CDR3 sequence (DNA): TGTGCCTGGAGTATATCGAAAGCGGAGCAGTACTTC. This encodes CAWSISKAEQYF.

The chain couples TRBV15 to TRBJ1-6, with TRBD1 as a possible D gene (5 bases). Trimming took off 0 bases at V and 5 bases at J, with 8 bases between the two ends. Germline V lookup: CDR1 LNHNV, CDR2 YYDKDF (reference sequence). The CDR3 consists of 15 residues. Written as DNA, the CDR3 is TGTGCCACCAGCAGAGATCAGGGCAATAATTCACCCCTCCACTTT. Translated, it gives CATSRDQGNNSPLHF. Looking up the rest from reference TRBV15 and TRBJ1-6 gives the full variable domain: DAMVIQNPRYQVTQFGKPVTLSCSQTLNHNVMYWYQQKSSQAPKLLFHYYDKDFNNEADTPDNFQSRRPNTSFCFLDIRSPGLGDTAMYLCATSRDQGNNSPLHFGNGTRLTVT.

The chain carries TRBV4-1 and TRBJ2-7, with D maybe TRBD2 (7 bases). CDR1 MGHRA and CDR2 YSYEKL come from the germline V gene. This CDR3 is 15 amino acids long. V was clipped by 5 bases and J by 3 bases, with 17 bases between them. The DNA for the CDR3 is TGCGCCAGCAGCTCTCCGGCGGGGGCAGTCTACGAGCAGTACTTC. This gives the protein CASSSPAGAVYEQYF.